One T cell receptor beta chain is described in this entry. This CDR3 has 14 amino acids. Germline assignment: CDR1 SGHNT and CDR2 YYREEE (reference sequence). Trimming pared 4 bases from V and 8 bases from J, leaving 15 bases between. This entry belongs to a study of blood T cells in healthy people across ages. Study as a whole: Template switching captured about one barcoded beta molecule per two T cells.

PCR was performed a second time for roughly 7 to 12 cycles using a sample-barcoded 5' primer and a J-beta primer mix. Every cDNA was tagged by a template-switch adaptor with 12 random nucleotides. TCRdb processed the 5' RACE reads anew with MiXCR; each CDR3 protein has one entry. Of roughly 560,000 distinct CDR3 sequences listed, around 24% are singletons. The same specimen was also included in a second study, on T cells of mothers and their children. That paper notes: A primer called M1S, used in the second PCR, added sample barcodes and 2-4 random nucleotides.

The receptor's source is a boy younger than 18 in good health. The chain joins TRBV5-4 to TRBJ1-4, with D unclear. The sample taken for sequencing was blood. DNA for the CDR3: TGTGCCAGCAGCCGCCAAATGACGGGAGAAAAACTGTTTTTT. Protein product: CASSRQMTGEKLFF. Based on the CDR3 plus reference TRBV5-4 and TRBJ1-4, the full variable domain is ETGVTQSPTHLIKTRGQQVTLRCSSQSGHNTVSWYQQALGQGPQFIFQYYREEENGRGNFPPRFSGLQFPNYSSELNVNALELDDSALYLCASSRQMTGEKLFFGSGTQLSVL.